These 9 T cell receptor beta chains share one sample of origin, sequenced in a study of graft-versus-host responses after intestinal transplantation. Antigen specificity for these receptors is unknown. Some clones are missing from TCRdb's copy, which holds only in-frame ones; the method was immunoSEQ multiplex PCR. Among about 36,000 clones listed, approximately 93% were seen once. The input for sequencing was unstimulated CD4+ T cells sorted from spleen or lymph node cells, taken before transplant. The receptor source for this set is a human donor who was the organ donor for an intestinal transplant.

J is TRBJ2-3 and V is TRBV30; no reliable D call. CDR3 size: 14 residues. Deletions cut 8 bases from V and 1 base from J, with 16 bases between. The germline V gene has CDR1 GTSNPN and CDR2 SVGIG (reference sequence). The CDR3 bases are TGTGCCGCCATCGTGCGAGCTGGCACAGATACGCAGTATTTT. It codes for CAAIVRAGTDTQYF. Based on the CDR3 plus reference TRBV30 and TRBJ2-3, the full variable domain is SQTIHQWPATLVQPVGSPLSLECTVEGTSNPNLYWYRQAAGRGLQLLFYSVGIGQISSEVPQNLSASRPQDRQFILSSKKLLLSDSGFYLCAAIVRAGTDTQYFGPGTRLTVL.

The chain employs TRBV6-5 and TRBJ1-2; D perhaps matches TRBD1 (5 bases). Trimming left V 6 bases short and J 8 bases short, with 16 bases between. Looked up from germline, CDR1 is MNHEY and CDR2 is SVGAGI. The length of the CDR3 is 13 residues. CDR3 sequence: CASRFRDLRGYTF. The CDR3 DNA sequence: TGTGCCAGCAGATTCCGGGACCTCCGGGGCTACACCTTC.

V usage is TRBV7-2 and J usage is TRBJ2-1; D possibly corresponds to TRBD1 (6 bases). The CDR3 is 16 amino acids. Germline V lookup: CDR1 SGHTA, CDR2 FQGNSA. Trimming took 5 bases from V and 3 from J, leaving 17 bases between them. The CDR3 DNA follows: TGTGCCAGCAGCCCTTCCGGGGCCAGGGGCTACAATGAGCAGTTCTTC. It yields the protein CASSPSGARGYNEQFF.

The V call is TRBV6-5, the J call TRBJ1-2; 8 bases are shared with TRBD1. V lost 6 bases and J lost 2; bases outside the gene matches: 5. This CDR3 comprises 14 residues. Germline V gives CDR1 MNHEY, CDR2 SVGAGI. The CDR3 DNA sequence: TGTGCCAGCAGGGGGGGACAGGCGAACTATGGCTACACCTTC. Translated: CASRGGQANYGYTF.

The chain joins TRBV5-4 to TRBJ1-2, with 9 positions matching TRBD1. This CDR3 contains 14 residues. From germline, CDR1 is SGHNT and CDR2 YYREEE (reference sequence). Germline trimming cut 4 bases from V and 3 bases from J; bases unmatched to any gene: 4. The chain's CDR3 is CASSRTGVDYGYTF. CDR3 in DNA: TGTGCCAGCAGCCGGACAGGGGTCGACTATGGCTACACCTTC. The full variable domain, in which reference TRBV5-4 and TRBJ1-2 provide the parts outside the CDR3, is ETGVTQSPTHLIKTRGQQVTLRCSSQSGHNTVSWYQQALGQGPQFIFQYYREEENGRGNFPPRFSGLQFPNYSSELNVNALELDDSALYLCASSRTGVDYGYTFGSGTRLTVV.

The rearrangement uses TRBV2 and TRBJ1-1, with TRBD1 as a possible D gene (5 bases). This CDR3 is 14 amino acids long. CDR1 SNHLY and CDR2 FYNNEI come from the germline V gene. V gave up 4 bases and J gave up 4 bases, with 13 bases separating them. Here the CDR3 reads CASSGQGRGTEAFF. The CDR3 nucleotides are TGTGCCAGCAGTGGTCAGGGTAGGGGCACTGAAGCTTTCTTT.

This CDR3 reads CAWSDRGWETQYF. Written as DNA, the CDR3 is TGTGCCTGGAGTGACAGGGGGTGGGAGACCCAGTACTTC. V is TRBV30 and J is TRBJ2-5, with 8 positions matching TRBD1. Germline CDR1 is GTSNPN and CDR2 is SVGIG (reference sequence). Germline trimming cut 1 base from V and 5 bases from J; bases unmatched to any gene: 3. The CDR3 has 13 residues.

This chain connects TRBV5-1 to TRBJ1-1; a possible D gene is TRBD1 (6 bases). The CDR3 runs to 15 residues. Germline-derived CDR1 and CDR2 are SGHRS and YFSETQ. V was pared by 2 bases and J by 0 bases, with 11 bases between. For the CDR3, the DNA is TGCGCCAGCAGCTTACAGGGCCCTCTGAACACTGAAGCTTTCTTT. This sequence encodes CASSLQGPLNTEAFF. Filled out from reference TRBV5-1 and TRBJ1-1, the complete variable domain reads KAGVTQTPRYLIKTRGQQVTLSCSPISGHRSVSWYQQTPGQGLQFLFEYFSETQRNKGNFPGRFSGRQFSNSRSEMNVSTLELGDSALYLCASSLQGPLNTEAFFGQGTRLTVV.

The chain recombines TRBV4-3 with TRBJ2-1; 11 nucleotides line up with TRBD2. The J segment lost 10 bases and the V segment lost 0 bases, leaving 17 bases of the junction unmatched. The CDR3 totals 19 residues. Germline-derived CDR1 and CDR2 are LGHNA and YSLEER. The CDR3 nucleotides read TGCGCCAGCAGCCAAGATGGGGCTAGCGGGGGGCCTCCGGGAAAGGAGCAGTTCTTC. Amino acid sequence: CASSQDGASGGPPGKEQFF.